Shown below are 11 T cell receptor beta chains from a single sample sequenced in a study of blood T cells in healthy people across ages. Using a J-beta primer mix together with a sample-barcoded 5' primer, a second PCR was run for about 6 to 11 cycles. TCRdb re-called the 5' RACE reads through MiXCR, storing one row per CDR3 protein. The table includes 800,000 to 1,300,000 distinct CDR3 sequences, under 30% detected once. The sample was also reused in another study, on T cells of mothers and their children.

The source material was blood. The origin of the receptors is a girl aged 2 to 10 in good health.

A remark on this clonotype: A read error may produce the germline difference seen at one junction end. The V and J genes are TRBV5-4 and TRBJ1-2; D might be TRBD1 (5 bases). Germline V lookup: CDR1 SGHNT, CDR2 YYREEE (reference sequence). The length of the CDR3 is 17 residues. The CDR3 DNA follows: TGCGCCCTCACTCAATCGGGCCCTTTCGGGGCCCTCTATGGCTACACCTTC. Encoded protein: CALTQSGPFGALYGYTF.

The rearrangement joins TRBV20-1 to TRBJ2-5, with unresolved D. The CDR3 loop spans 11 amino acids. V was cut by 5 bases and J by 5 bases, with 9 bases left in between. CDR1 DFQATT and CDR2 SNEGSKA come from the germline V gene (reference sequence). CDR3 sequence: CSARLLETQYF. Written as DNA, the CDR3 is TGCAGTGCTCGGCTTTTGGAGACCCAGTACTTC.

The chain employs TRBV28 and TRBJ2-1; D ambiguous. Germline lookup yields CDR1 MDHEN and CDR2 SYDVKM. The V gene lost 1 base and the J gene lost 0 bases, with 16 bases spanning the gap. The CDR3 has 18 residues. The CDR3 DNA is TGTGCCAGCAGTTTATTTCAGCCGGCCGCCGACTCCTACAATGAGCAGTTCTTC. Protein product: CASSLFQPAADSYNEQFF.

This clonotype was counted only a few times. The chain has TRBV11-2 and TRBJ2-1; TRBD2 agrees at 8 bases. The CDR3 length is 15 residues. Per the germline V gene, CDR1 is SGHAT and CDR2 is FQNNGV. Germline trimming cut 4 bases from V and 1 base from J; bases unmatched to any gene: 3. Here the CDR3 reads CASSYSGASYNEQFF. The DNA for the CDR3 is TGTGCCAGCAGCTATAGCGGGGCATCCTACAATGAGCAGTTCTTC.

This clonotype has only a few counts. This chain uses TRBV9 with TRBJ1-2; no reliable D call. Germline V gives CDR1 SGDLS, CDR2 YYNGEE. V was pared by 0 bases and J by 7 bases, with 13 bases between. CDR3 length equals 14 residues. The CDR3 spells CASSVESRPIGYTF. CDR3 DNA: TGTGCCAGCAGCGTAGAGAGCCGCCCTATTGGCTACACCTTC.

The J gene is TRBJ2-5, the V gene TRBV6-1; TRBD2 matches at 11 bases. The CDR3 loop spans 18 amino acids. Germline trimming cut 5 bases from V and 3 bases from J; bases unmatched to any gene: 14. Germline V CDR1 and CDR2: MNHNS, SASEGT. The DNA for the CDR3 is TGTGCCAGCAGTCCATTCCCCACAGTAGCGGGGGGGAAAGAGACCCAGTACTTC. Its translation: CASSPFPTVAGGKETQYF.

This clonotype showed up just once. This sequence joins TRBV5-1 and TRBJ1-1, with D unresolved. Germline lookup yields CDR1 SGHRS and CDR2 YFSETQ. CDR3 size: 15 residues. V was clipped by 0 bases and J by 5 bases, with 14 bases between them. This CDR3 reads CASSLVGDMMTEAFF. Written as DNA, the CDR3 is TGCGCCAGCAGCTTGGTCGGGGATATGATGACTGAAGCTTTCTTT.

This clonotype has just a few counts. CDR3: CSVDELRGSQETQYF. In DNA form, the CDR3 reads TGCAGCGTTGACGAACTGAGGGGCAGCCAAGAGACCCAGTACTTC. The genes are TRBV29-1 and TRBJ2-5; D possibly matches TRBD1 or TRBD2 (5 bases each). The V end was cut by 3 bases, the J end by 1 base, with 15 bases between. This CDR3 spans 15 amino acids. Germline V gene sequence: CDR1 SQVTM, CDR2 ANQGSEA.

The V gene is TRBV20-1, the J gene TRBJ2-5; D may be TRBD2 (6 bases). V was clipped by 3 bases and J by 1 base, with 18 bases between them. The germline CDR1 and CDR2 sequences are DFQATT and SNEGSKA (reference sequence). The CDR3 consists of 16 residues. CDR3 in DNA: TGCAGTGCTAGCGCTTACGGGGGTGTGATCCAAGAGACCCAGTACTTC. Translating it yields CSASAYGGVIQETQYF.

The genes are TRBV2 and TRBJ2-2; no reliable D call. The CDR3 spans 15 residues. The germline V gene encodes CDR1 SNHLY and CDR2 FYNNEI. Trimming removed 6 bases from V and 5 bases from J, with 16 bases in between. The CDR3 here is CASRGMDPSTGELFF. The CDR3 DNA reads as TGTGCCAGCAGAGGCATGGATCCATCAACCGGGGAGCTGTTTTTT.

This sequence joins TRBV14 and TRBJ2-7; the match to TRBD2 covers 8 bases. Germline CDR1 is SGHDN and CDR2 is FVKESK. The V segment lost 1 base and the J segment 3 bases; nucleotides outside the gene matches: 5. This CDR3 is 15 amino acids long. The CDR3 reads CASSQGSGLVYEQYF. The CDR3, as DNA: TGTGCCAGCAGCCAAGGATCGGGACTAGTCTACGAGCAGTACTTC.